The entry below gives a single TCR beta chain sequence along with its context. Its antigen is still unknown. The data belong to a study of identifying expanded T cells in peripheral blood. Study-wide findings and caveats: Differentially abundant clones: approximately 1.3 between replicates, around 16 at 2 to 3 weeks, over 18 at four. Variance in clone template counts between approximately two-week samples significantly increased with total template count across all healthy donors.

Collection occurred without any documented infections or immune events in donors. Here immunoSEQ multiplex PCR was the method, and the copy in TCRdb shows in-frame clones only, minus some. This table has some 95,000 clones, about 90% appearing once. The TCR was taken from a person between 18 and 75 years old in good health. Sequencing was done on a sample of blood.

The DNA of the CDR3 is TGTGCCAGTACTCCAACCGAACACTCTAATGAAAAACTGTTTTTT. Translation: CASTPTEHSNEKLFF. The chain combines TRBV19 with TRBJ1-4; D not certain. Trimming removed 7 bases from V and 3 bases from J, with 15 bases in between. The germline gives CDR1 LNHDA, CDR2 SQIVND (reference sequence). CDR3 size: 15 residues.